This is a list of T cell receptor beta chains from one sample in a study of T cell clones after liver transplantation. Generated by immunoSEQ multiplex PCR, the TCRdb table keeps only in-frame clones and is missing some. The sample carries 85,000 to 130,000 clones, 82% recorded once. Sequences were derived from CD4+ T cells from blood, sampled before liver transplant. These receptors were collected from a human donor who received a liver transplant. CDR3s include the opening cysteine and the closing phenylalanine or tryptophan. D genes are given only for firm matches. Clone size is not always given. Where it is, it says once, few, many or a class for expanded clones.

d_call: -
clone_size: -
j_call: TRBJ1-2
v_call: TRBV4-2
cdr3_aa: CASSHPDPNYGYTF
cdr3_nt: TGTGCCAGCAGCCATCCAGACCCTAACTATGGCTACACCTTC

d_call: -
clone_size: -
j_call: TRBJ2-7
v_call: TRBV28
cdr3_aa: CGSGQGRKEQYF
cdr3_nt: TGTGGGTCGGGACAAGGGAGGAAGGAGCAGTACTTC

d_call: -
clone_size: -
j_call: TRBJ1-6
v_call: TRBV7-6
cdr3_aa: CASSPNLGFSPLHF
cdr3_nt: TGTGCCAGCAGTCCAAACCTTGGGTTTTCACCCCTCCACTTT

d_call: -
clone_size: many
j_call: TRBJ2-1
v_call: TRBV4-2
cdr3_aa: CASSQGPLTTSSYNEQFF
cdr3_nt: TGTGCCAGCAGCCAAGGGCCCCTAACTACCAGCTCCTACAATGAGCAGTTCTTC

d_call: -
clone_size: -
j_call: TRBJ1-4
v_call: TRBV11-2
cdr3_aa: CASSLEIGLGNEKLFF
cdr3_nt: TGTGCCAGCAGCTTAGAAATTGGACTGGGAAATGAAAAACTGTTTTTT

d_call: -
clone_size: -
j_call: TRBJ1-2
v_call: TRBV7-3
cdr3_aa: CASSSPGLNHTF
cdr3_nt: TGTGCCAGCAGCTCCCCGGGGTTGAACCACACCTTC

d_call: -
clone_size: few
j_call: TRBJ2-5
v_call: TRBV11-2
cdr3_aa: CASSRGQLQETQYF
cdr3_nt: TGTGCCAGCAGCCGAGGACAGCTCCAAGAGACCCAGTACTTC

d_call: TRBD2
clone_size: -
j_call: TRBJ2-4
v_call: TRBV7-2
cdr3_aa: CASSLGRTSGGRAKNIQYF
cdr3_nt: TGTGCCAGCAGCTTAGGGCGCACTAGCGGGGGAAGGGCCAAAAACATTCAGTACTTC

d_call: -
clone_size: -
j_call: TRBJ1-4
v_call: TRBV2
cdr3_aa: CASSERILRLFF
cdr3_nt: TGTGCCAGCAGTGAACGTATTTTAAGGCTGTTTTTT

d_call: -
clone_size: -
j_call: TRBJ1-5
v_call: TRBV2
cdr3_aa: CASSEQGLMTQPQHF
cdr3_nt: TGTGCCAGCAGTGAACAGGGGCTAATGACTCAGCCCCAGCATTTT

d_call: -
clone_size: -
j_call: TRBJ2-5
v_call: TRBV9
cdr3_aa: CASSVGQGRETQYF
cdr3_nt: TGTGCCAGCAGCGTAGGTCAGGGCAGAGAGACCCAGTACTTC

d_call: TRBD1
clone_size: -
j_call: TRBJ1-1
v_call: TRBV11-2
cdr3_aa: CASSLKGQTSFF
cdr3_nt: TGTGCCAGCAGCTTAAAGGGACAGACTTCTTTCTTT

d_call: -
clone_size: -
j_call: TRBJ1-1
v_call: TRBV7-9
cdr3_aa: CASSLVGRNTEAFF
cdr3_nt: TGTGCCAGCAGCTTAGTTGGTAGGAACACTGAAGCTTTCTTT

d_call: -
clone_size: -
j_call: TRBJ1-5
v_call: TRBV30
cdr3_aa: CAWSPTRDLNQPQHF
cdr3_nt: TGTGCCTGGAGTCCCACCCGGGATCTCAATCAGCCCCAGCATTTT

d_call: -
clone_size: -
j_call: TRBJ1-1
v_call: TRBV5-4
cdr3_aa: CASSLRGTPGVTEAFF
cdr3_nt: TGTGCCAGCAGCCTGAGGGGTACGCCAGGGGTCACTGAAGCTTTCTTT